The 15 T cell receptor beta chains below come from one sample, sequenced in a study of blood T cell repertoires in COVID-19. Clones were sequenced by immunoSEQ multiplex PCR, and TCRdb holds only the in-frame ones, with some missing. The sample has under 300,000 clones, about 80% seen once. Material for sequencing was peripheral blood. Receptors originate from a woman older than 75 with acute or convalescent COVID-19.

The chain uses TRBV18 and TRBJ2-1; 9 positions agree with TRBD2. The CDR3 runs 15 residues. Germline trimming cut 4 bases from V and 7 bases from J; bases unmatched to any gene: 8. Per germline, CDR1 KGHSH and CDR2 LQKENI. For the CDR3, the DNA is TGTGCCAGCTCACAGGCGGGGGGGCTAAGGAATGAGCAGTTCTTC. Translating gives CASSQAGGLRNEQFF. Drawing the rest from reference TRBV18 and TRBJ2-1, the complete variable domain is NAGVMQNPRHLVRRRGQEARLRCSPMKGHSHVYWYRQLPEEGLKFMVYLQKENIIDESGMPKERFSAEFPKEGPSILRIQQVVRGDSAAYFCASSQAGGLRNEQFFGPGTRLTVL.

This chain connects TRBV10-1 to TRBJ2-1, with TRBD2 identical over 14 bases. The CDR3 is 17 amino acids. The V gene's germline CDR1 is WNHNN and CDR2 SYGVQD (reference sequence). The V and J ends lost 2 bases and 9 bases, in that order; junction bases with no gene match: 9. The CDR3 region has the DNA TGCGCCAGCAGTGAGCCCCCGGGGACTAGCGGGAGCGTTGAGCAGTTCTTC. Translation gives CASSEPPGTSGSVEQFF.

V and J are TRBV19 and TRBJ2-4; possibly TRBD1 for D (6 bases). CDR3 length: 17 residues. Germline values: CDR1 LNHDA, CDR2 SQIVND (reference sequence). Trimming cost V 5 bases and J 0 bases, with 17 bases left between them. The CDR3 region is CASSGRGLPLAKNIQYF. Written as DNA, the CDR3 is TGTGCCAGTAGTGGCAGGGGTCTACCTCTAGCCAAAAACATTCAGTACTTC.

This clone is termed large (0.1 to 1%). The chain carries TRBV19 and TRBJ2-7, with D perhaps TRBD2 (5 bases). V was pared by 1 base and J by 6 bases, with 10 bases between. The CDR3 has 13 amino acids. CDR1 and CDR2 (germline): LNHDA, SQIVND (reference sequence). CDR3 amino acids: CASSIALGSEQYF. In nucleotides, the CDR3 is TGTGCCAGTAGTATAGCGTTGGGGAGCGAGCAGTACTTC.

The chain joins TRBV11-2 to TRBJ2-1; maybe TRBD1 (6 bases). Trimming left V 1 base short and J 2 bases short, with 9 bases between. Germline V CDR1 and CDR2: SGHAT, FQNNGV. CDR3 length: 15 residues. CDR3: CASSLAQGPYNEQFF. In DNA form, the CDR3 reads TGTGCCAGCAGCTTAGCTCAGGGGCCCTACAATGAGCAGTTCTTC.

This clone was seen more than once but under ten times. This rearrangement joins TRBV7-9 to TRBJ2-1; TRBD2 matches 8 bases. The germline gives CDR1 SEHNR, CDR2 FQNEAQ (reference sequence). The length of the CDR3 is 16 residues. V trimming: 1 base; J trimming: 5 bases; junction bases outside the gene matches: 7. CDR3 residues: CASSLVAGGGDNEQFF. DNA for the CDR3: TGTGCCAGCAGCTTAGTTGCGGGGGGAGGTGACAATGAGCAGTTCTTC.

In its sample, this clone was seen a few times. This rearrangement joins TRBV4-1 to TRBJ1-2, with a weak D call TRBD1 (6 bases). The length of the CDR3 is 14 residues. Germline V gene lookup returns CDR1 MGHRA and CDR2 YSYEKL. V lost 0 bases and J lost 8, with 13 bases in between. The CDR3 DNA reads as TGCGCCAGCAGCCAAGATGGGGGCGGCGGGGGCTACACCTTC. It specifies CASSQDGGGGGYTF.

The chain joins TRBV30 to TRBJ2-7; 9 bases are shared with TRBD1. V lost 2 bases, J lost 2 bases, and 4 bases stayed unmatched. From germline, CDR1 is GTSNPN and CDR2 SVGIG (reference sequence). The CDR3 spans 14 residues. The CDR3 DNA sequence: TGTGCCTGGAGTCGACAGGGGGGGGCCTACGAGCAGTACTTC. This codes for CAWSRQGGAYEQYF.

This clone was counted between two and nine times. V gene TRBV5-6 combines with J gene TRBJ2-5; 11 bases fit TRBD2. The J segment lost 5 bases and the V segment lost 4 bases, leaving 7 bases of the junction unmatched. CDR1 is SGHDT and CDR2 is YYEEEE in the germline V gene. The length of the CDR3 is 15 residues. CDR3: CASSRIAGGWETQYF. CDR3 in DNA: TGTGCCAGCAGCCGTATAGCGGGGGGGTGGGAGACCCAGTACTTC.

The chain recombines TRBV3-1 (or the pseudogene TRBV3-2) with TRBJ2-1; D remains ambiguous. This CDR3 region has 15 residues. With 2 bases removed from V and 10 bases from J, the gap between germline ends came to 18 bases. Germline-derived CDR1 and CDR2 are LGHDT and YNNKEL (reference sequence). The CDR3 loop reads CASSQQSRRSVEQFF. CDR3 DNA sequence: TGTGCCAGCAGCCAACAGTCTAGAAGGAGCGTGGAGCAGTTCTTC.

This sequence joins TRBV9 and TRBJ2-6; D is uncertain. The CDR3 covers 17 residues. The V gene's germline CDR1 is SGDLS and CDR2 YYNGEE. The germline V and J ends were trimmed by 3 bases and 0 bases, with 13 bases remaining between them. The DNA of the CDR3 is TGTGCCAGCAGCGCGGAGAGGAGTGCCTCTGGGGCCAACGTCCTGACTTTC. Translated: CASSAERSASGANVLTF.

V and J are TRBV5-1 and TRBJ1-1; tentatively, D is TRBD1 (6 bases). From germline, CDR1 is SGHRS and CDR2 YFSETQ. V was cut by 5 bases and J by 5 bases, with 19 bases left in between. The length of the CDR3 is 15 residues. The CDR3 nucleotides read TGCGCCAGCAGGCCCTATTCAGGGGATAATACTGAAGCTTTCTTT. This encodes CASRPYSGDNTEAFF. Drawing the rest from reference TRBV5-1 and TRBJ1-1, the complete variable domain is KAGVTQTPRYLIKTRGQQVTLSCSPISGHRSVSWYQQTPGQGLQFLFEYFSETQRNKGNFPGRFSGRQFSNSRSEMNVSTLELGDSALYLCASRPYSGDNTEAFFGQGTRLTVV.

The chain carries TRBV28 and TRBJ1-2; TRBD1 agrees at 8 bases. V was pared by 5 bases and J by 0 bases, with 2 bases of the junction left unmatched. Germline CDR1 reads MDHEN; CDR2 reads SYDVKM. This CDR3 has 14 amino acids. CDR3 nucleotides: TGTGCCAGCAGTGGACAGGGAGCTAACTATGGCTACACCTTC. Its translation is CASSGQGANYGYTF.

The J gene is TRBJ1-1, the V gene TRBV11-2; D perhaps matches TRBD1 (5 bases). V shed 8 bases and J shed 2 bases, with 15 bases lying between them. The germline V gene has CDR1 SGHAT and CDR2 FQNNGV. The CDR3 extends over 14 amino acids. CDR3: CASHFRDSNTEAFF. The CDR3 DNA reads TGTGCCAGCCACTTCAGGGATTCTAACACTGAAGCTTTCTTT. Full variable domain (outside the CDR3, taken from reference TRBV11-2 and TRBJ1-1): EAGVAQSPRYKIIEKRQSVAFWCNPISGHATLYWYQQILGQGPKLLIQFQNNGVVDDSQLPKDRFSAERLKGVDSTLKIQPAKLEDSAVYLCASHFRDSNTEAFFGQGTRLTVV.

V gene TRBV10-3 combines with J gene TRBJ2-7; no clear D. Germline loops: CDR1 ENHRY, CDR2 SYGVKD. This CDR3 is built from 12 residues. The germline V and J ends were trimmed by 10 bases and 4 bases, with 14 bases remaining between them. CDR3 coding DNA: TGTGCCACCCAAAGCAACTCATACGAGCAGTACTTC. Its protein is CATQSNSYEQYF.